This entry lists 19 T cell receptor beta chains sequenced from one sample in a study of OX40 agonist ivuxolimab in advanced cancers. Profiling relied on immunoSEQ multiplex PCR, and the TCRdb table lists in-frame clones only, not all of them. The sample holds tens of thousands of clones, roughly 92% seen once. Sequencing used CD4+ or CD8+ T cells sorted from blood, obtained in a trial of the OX40 agonist ivuxolimab. The receptors stem from an adult with an advanced solid tumor such as melanoma, head and neck, liver or kidney cancer.

This clone turned up a few times. The CDR3 is CASSPIDHRWDEQFF. As DNA, the CDR3 is TGTGCCAGCAGCCCTATCGATCACAGGTGGGATGAGCAGTTCTTC. The rearrangement uses TRBV27 and TRBJ2-1, with a tentative D call TRBD1 (5 bases). From germline, CDR1 is MNHEY and CDR2 SMNVEV (reference sequence). This CDR3 spans 15 amino acids. V lost 6 bases and J 8 bases, leaving 20 bases between the germline ends.

The chain has TRBV13 and TRBJ2-5; 14 bases match TRBD2. Losses at the gene ends were 0 bases for V and 6 bases for J; bases not matched to a gene: 3. The CDR3 is 16 amino acids. Germline V CDR1 and CDR2: PRHDT, FYEKMQ (reference sequence). This CDR3 is CASSLGGLAGEKTQYF. The CDR3 nucleotides are TGTGCCAGCAGCTTAGGGGGACTAGCGGGAGAAAAGACCCAGTACTTC. Combining the CDR3 with reference TRBV13 and TRBJ2-5 gives the whole variable domain AAGVIQSPRHLIKEKRETATLKCYPIPRHDTVYWYQQGPGQDPQFLISFYEKMQSDKGSIPDRFSAQQFSDYHSELNMSSLELGDSALYFCASSLGGLAGEKTQYFGPGTRLLVL.

The chain employs TRBV9 and TRBJ2-2; TRBD2 matches 12 bases. CDR1 and CDR2 from the germline V gene are SGDLS and YYNGEE. V lost 4 bases, J lost 6 bases, and 7 bases stayed unmatched. This CDR3 is built from 16 residues. For the CDR3, the DNA is TGTGCCAGCAGCCCCGGGACTAGCGGGTTATCCGGGGAGCTGTTTTTT. Protein sequence: CASSPGTSGLSGELFF.

V usage is TRBV4-3 and J usage is TRBJ2-7, with a weak D call TRBD2 (5 bases). CDR3 length: 15 residues. Germline V gives CDR1 LGHNA, CDR2 YSLEER. V was shortened by 0 bases and J by 7 bases, with 16 bases between the two germline ends. In nucleotides, the CDR3 is TGCGCCAGCAGCCAAGATCTAGCCTACTATGGGGAGCAGTACTTC. It yields the protein CASSQDLAYYGEQYF.

The gene calls are TRBV11-2 and TRBJ2-1; D remains ambiguous. Trimming cost V 2 bases and J 1 base, with 9 bases left between them. Germline assignment: CDR1 SGHAT and CDR2 FQNNGV. The CDR3 is made up of 15 amino acids. The CDR3 region is CASSLWRNSYNEQFF. The CDR3 DNA follows: TGTGCCAGCAGCTTATGGCGAAATTCCTACAATGAGCAGTTCTTC. Full variable domain (missing parts from reference TRBV11-2 and TRBJ2-1): EAGVAQSPRYKIIEKRQSVAFWCNPISGHATLYWYQQILGQGPKLLIQFQNNGVVDDSQLPKDRFSAERLKGVDSTLKIQPAKLEDSAVYLCASSLWRNSYNEQFFGPGTRLTVL.

This clone was observed a few times. One junction end does not reproduce the germline sequence, and a read error may be involved. The V gene is TRBV10-3, the J gene TRBJ2-7; D may be TRBD2 (5 bases). The CDR3 loop spans 10 amino acids. Germline CDR1 and CDR2: ENHRY and SYGVKD. The CDR3 sequence is CAISESGLWF. The CDR3 DNA follows: TGTGCCATCAGTGAGTCCGGACTCTGGTTC.

DNA for the CDR3: TGTGCCAGCAGTCAGACAGGGTACGAGCAGTACTTC. Its translation is CASSQTGYEQYF. This chain joins TRBV6-5 and TRBJ2-7; TRBD1 agrees at 7 bases. Germline V CDR1 and CDR2: MNHEY, SVGAGI. The CDR3 spans 12 residues. Germline trimming cut 5 bases from V and 4 bases from J; bases unmatched to any gene: 2.

V and J are TRBV11-1 and TRBJ1-5; a weak D match, TRBD1 (5 bases). This CDR3 has 18 amino acids. V was shortened by 1 base and J by 6 bases, with 22 bases between the two germline ends. CDR1 is SGHAT, CDR2 FQDESV, per germline (reference sequence). CDR3 in amino acids: CASSLDRKLCRGVQPQHF. CDR3 in DNA: TGTGCCAGCAGCTTAGATCGCAAGCTTTGTAGAGGGGTTCAGCCCCAGCATTTT.

CDR3 region: CASSVGTSGSIETQYF. The CDR3, as DNA: TGTGCCAGCAGCGTAGGGACTAGCGGGAGTATAGAGACCCAGTACTTC. The chain couples TRBV9 to TRBJ2-5, with 13 positions matching TRBD2. The CDR3 contains 16 residues. The J segment lost 4 bases and the V segment lost 0 bases, leaving 3 bases of the junction unmatched. CDR1 SGDLS and CDR2 YYNGEE come from the germline V gene.

This rearrangement joins TRBV13 to TRBJ2-3, with a tentative D call TRBD1 (5 bases). Per the germline V gene, CDR1 is PRHDT and CDR2 is FYEKMQ (reference sequence). Deletions cut 1 base from V and 4 bases from J, with 15 bases between. The CDR3 is made up of 16 amino acids. CDR3 loop: CASSLAGRDRADTQYF. For the CDR3, the DNA is TGTGCCAGCAGCTTAGCGGGCAGGGATCGGGCAGATACGCAGTATTTT.

The chain carries TRBV10-1 and TRBJ2-3; D remains unclear. Between the trimmed V and J ends, which lost 5 bases and 2 bases, there was a span of 8 bases. The CDR3 runs to 13 residues. CDR1 and CDR2 from the germline V gene are WNHNN and SYGVQD (reference sequence). The DNA for the CDR3 is TGCGCCAGCAGTACTGGACCCACAGATACGCAGTATTTT. Translated: CASSTGPTDTQYF.

In this sample, this clone turned up once. The rearrangement uses TRBV27 and TRBJ2-3; tentatively, D is TRBD1 (5 bases). The V gene's germline CDR1 is MNHEY and CDR2 SMNVEV (reference sequence). The CDR3 sequence is 16 residues long. V was clipped by 3 bases and J by 0 bases, with 13 bases between them. The CDR3 reads CASSFQRTSSTDTQYF. Here the CDR3 DNA reads TGTGCCAGCAGTTTCCAAAGGACATCTAGCACAGATACGCAGTATTTT.

The chain joins TRBV2 to TRBJ2-7; D might be TRBD2 (6 bases). V was pared by 3 bases and J by 2 bases, with 14 bases between. Germline loops: CDR1 SNHLY, CDR2 FYNNEI. CDR3 length: 15 amino acids. CDR3 DNA sequence: TGTGCCAGCAGTGATCAGTCGGGAGACCCCTACGAGCAGTACTTC. Its protein product is CASSDQSGDPYEQYF.

V usage is TRBV6-5 and J usage is TRBJ2-7; D may be TRBD1 (6 bases). This CDR3 is 14 amino acids long. From germline, CDR1 is MNHEY and CDR2 SVGAGI. Trimming stripped 7 bases from V and 4 bases from J, with 17 bases between. The CDR3 DNA follows: TGTGCCAGCATCGAATCAAGGACAGATTACGAGCAGTACTTC. Amino acid sequence: CASIESRTDYEQYF.

The rearrangement links TRBV19 to TRBJ2-1; a possible D gene is TRBD2 (6 bases). Germline CDR1 reads LNHDA; CDR2 reads SQIVND (reference sequence). Deletions cut 6 bases from V and 6 bases from J, with 12 bases between. The CDR3 sequence is 13 residues long. Here the CDR3 reads CASSVHGSNEQFF. Written as DNA, the CDR3 is TGTGCCAGTAGCGTTCACGGGAGCAATGAGCAGTTCTTC.

The V call is TRBV2, the J call TRBJ2-7, with TRBD1 matching over 9 bases. V shed 7 bases and J 2 bases; nucleotides not matched to a gene: 6. CDR3 size: 14 residues. CDR1 and CDR2 (germline): SNHLY, FYNNEI. CDR3 DNA sequence: TGTGCCAGCAAGACGGACAGGGGAGCCTACGAGCAGTACTTC. This encodes CASKTDRGAYEQYF.

The gene calls are TRBV27 and TRBJ2-7; D is ambiguous. This CDR3 is built from 13 residues. Trimming pared 2 bases from V and 5 bases from J, leaving 10 bases between. Germline V gives CDR1 MNHEY, CDR2 SMNVEV (reference sequence). Here the CDR3 DNA reads TGTGCCAGCAGTTTAATCATGGGAAACGAGCAGTACTTC. Its protein product is CASSLIMGNEQYF.

CDR3 residues: CASSASGVYSPLHF. CDR3 DNA: TGTGCCTCCTCGGCCTCAGGAGTATATTCACCCCTCCACTTT. This sequence joins TRBV2 and TRBJ1-6; no clear D. The V gene lost 11 bases and the J gene lost 8 bases, with 19 bases spanning the gap. This CDR3 spans 14 amino acids. Germline values: CDR1 SNHLY, CDR2 FYNNEI.

The V and J genes are TRBV2 and TRBJ1-1, with D perhaps TRBD1 (5 bases). Deletions cut 7 bases from V and 3 bases from J, with 12 bases between. The CDR3 is 13 amino acids. CDR1 and CDR2 (germline): SNHLY, FYNNEI. The CDR3 loop is CASIALGDTEAFF. The CDR3, as DNA: TGTGCCAGCATCGCCTTAGGGGACACTGAAGCTTTCTTT.